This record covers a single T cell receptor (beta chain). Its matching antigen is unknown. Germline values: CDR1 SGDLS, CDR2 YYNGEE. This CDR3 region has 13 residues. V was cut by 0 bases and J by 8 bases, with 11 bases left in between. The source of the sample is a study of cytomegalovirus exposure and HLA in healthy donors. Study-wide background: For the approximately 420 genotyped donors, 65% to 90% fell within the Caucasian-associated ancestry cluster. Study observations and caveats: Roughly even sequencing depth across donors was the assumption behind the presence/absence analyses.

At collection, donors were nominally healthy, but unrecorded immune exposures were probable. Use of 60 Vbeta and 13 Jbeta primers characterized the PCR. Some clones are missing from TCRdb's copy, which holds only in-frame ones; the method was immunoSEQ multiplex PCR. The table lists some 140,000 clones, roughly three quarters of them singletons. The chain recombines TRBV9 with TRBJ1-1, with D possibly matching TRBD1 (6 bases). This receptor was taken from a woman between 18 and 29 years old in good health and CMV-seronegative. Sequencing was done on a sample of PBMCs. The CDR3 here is CASSVGAGGEAFF. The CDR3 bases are TGTGCCAGCAGCGTAGGGGCGGGGGGCGAAGCTTTCTTT.